This T cell receptor beta chain was recovered during a study of technical replicates of blood from a few donors. Data came from immunoSEQ multiplex PCR; TCRdb stores just in-frame clones and leaves some out. The table shows tens of thousands of clones, with approximately 94% occurring only once. Remarks on this clone: The junction departs from germline at one end; a sequencing error may be responsible.

This sequence was found in a human donor in good health. Sample: T cells isolated from PBMCs.

The CDR3 nucleotides read TGTGCCAGCAGTACTACCAAACAGGGGGTCTTCAGCCAAGAGACCCAGTACTTC. Translation: CASSTTKQGVFSQETQYF. This sequence joins TRBV19 and TRBJ2-5; 8 nucleotides agree with TRBD1. Germline V gene lookup returns CDR1 LNHDA and CDR2 SQIVND (reference sequence). The CDR3 has 18 residues. Full variable domain (remainder filled in from reference TRBV19 and TRBJ2-5): DGGITQSPKYLFRKEGQNVTLSCEQNLNHDAMYWYRQDPGQGLRLIYYSQIVNDFQKGDIAEGYSVSREKKESFPLTVTSAQKNPTAFYLCASSTTKQGVFSQETQYFGPGTRLLVL.